This TCR beta chain comes out of a study of graft-versus-host responses after intestinal transplantation (dated by TCRdb to about 2021). As for the study more broadly: Multivisceral, liver-intestinal, or isolated intestinal transplants were received by the recipients. The cohort enrolled fewer than 25 intestinal transplant recipients including one retransplant, and a few patients lacking pretransplant specimens were excluded. Anti-thymocyte globulin induction was given to all recipients, followed by maintenance tacrolimus and steroids for two to three years. Alloreactive clones were identified by sequencing pre-transplant mixed lymphocyte reaction products and comparing them with unstimulated pre-transplant donor and recipient T cells. Donor T cell macrochimerism was defined as a peak of at least 4% donor T cells among recipient peripheral blood mononuclear cells. Instead of going to the commercial service, samples from a few later patients were sequenced in-house on an Illumina MiSeq and processed with MiXCR. Graft-versus-host and host-versus-graft alloreactive T cell clones were tracked in the graft, circulation and bone marrow after intestinal transplantation using bulk TCR-beta CDR3 sequencing. Study-level results and caveats: Patients with donor T cell macrochimerism had high GvH to HvG T cell clonal ratios in their allografts. GvH clones were detected in recipient bone marrow, and some of these GvH clones were observed earlier in ileal mucosa or blood, consistent with an intestinal mucosal origin. Conclusions were limited by the relatively low number and heterogeneity of intestinal transplant patients. Peak levels of circulating GvH clones were associated with declines in HvG clones early after transplant.

A word on this clone: Its antigen specificity is not known. The record has no base qualities; no much larger clone is one base away.

Receptor amplification or capture employed the immunoSEQ multiplex PCR assay. For most patients, genomic DNA was isolated using the Qiagen DNeasy Blood and Tissue Kit and was shipped frozen to Adaptive Biotechnologies for TCR sequencing. For most patients, genomic DNA was subjected to high-throughput TCR-beta CDR3 sequencing by Adaptive Biotechnologies. In the paper's pipeline: TCR sequencing data were retrieved from Adaptive's ImmunoSEQ software for around 20 patients, whereas three other patients were processed with MiXCR and VDJtools. CD4 versus CD8 sorting errors were corrected by removing sequences found in both subsets at a frequency ratio below 5:1. Because the origin of CDR3 nucleotide sequences shared between donor and recipient could not be assigned, those sequences were removed. Alloreactive clones required at least 2-fold expansion over unstimulated cells and minimum CFSE-low frequency of 0.002% (template counts) or 0.001% (read counts). Mappable clones were those detected in sequenced pre-transplant spleen, lymph node, or MLR CFSE-low populations of the donor or recipient. Cumulative frequency of alloreactive clones was calculated as a percentage of all sequences weighted by copy number. Drawn from immuneACCESS, this table holds only the in-frame rearrangements with V and J called that TCRdb kept. Clones are partly lost; checked studies trace under half to an unresolved V gene and leave the rest unexplained. V and J calls and clone size are as listed in that table; D and trimming were resolved from the DNA. This sample is represented by about 59,000 clones; almost 95% of them were singletons. The ten largest make up approximately 0.4% of the sample.

From the germline V gene, CDR1 is MNHNS and CDR2 is SASEGT. From the cysteine through the phenylalanine, the CDR3 covers 15 amino acids. The CDR3 DNA has 45 bases and is translated from base 1. The V and J ends are trimmed by 6 bases and 4 bases, leaving 16 bases between them. The sample's time point label, decoded: cells obtained before transplantation from donor or recipient. CD3+CD4+ and CD3+CD8+ populations were FACS-sorted from unstimulated pre-transplant donor and recipient cells taken from spleen or lymph nodes. The specimen comprised unstimulated CD4+ T cells sorted from spleen or lymph node cells, sampled before transplant. The chain was built from TRBV6-1 and TRBJ2-1; the D segment could be TRBD1, given 5 matching bases. The origin of this receptor is a human donor who was the organ donor for an intestinal transplant. In nucleotide form, the sequence is TGTGCCAGCAGGCCAGGGAATCAGTTATACAATGAGCAGTTCTTC. Protein translation: CASRPGNQLYNEQFF.